The source of this T cell receptor (beta chain) is a study of T cells after yellow fever vaccination. The sample holds a few counts of this clonotype. UMIs and a universal primer site were added when TCR cDNA was made by 5'RACE template switching. TCRdb processed the 5' RACE reads anew with MiXCR; each CDR3 protein has one entry. The profile covers 150,000 to 200,000 distinct CDR3 sequences, with around 10% appearing a single time and about 40% taken by the ten largest. Germline-derived CDR1 and CDR2 are SGHTA and FQGNSA. Trimming took 3 bases from V and 4 from J, leaving 16 bases between them. The CDR3 consists of 16 residues.

The J gene is TRBJ1-3, the V gene TRBV7-2; possibly TRBD1 for D (6 bases). The TCR originated in a man aged 18 to 35 who received the YFV17D yellow fever vaccine. The source material was CD8+ T cells sorted from PBMCs, sampled 15 days after the yellow fever booster vaccination. The CDR3 region is CASSFFSGEEGNTIYF. The CDR3, as DNA: TGTGCCAGCAGCTTTTTTTCAGGGGAGGAAGGAAACACCATATATTTT.